This T cell receptor beta chain was sequenced for a study of control samples from healthy donors and cancer patients. Looked up from germline, CDR1 is MNHEY and CDR2 is SVGAGI. This CDR3 comprises 15 residues. V was shortened by 6 bases and J by 8 bases, with 20 bases between the two germline ends. Some clones are missing from TCRdb's copy, which holds only in-frame ones; the method was immunoSEQ multiplex PCR. The sample consists of about 150,000 clones, roughly 93% of them appearing once. The chain links TRBV6-5 to TRBJ2-1; weak D call: TRBD1 (6 bases). This receptor was taken from a man younger than 35 in good health. The sequenced material came from blood. This CDR3 is CASRVTGHGHDEQFF. The CDR3 DNA sequence: TGTGCCAGCAGAGTGACAGGTCATGGGCACGATGAGCAGTTCTTC.